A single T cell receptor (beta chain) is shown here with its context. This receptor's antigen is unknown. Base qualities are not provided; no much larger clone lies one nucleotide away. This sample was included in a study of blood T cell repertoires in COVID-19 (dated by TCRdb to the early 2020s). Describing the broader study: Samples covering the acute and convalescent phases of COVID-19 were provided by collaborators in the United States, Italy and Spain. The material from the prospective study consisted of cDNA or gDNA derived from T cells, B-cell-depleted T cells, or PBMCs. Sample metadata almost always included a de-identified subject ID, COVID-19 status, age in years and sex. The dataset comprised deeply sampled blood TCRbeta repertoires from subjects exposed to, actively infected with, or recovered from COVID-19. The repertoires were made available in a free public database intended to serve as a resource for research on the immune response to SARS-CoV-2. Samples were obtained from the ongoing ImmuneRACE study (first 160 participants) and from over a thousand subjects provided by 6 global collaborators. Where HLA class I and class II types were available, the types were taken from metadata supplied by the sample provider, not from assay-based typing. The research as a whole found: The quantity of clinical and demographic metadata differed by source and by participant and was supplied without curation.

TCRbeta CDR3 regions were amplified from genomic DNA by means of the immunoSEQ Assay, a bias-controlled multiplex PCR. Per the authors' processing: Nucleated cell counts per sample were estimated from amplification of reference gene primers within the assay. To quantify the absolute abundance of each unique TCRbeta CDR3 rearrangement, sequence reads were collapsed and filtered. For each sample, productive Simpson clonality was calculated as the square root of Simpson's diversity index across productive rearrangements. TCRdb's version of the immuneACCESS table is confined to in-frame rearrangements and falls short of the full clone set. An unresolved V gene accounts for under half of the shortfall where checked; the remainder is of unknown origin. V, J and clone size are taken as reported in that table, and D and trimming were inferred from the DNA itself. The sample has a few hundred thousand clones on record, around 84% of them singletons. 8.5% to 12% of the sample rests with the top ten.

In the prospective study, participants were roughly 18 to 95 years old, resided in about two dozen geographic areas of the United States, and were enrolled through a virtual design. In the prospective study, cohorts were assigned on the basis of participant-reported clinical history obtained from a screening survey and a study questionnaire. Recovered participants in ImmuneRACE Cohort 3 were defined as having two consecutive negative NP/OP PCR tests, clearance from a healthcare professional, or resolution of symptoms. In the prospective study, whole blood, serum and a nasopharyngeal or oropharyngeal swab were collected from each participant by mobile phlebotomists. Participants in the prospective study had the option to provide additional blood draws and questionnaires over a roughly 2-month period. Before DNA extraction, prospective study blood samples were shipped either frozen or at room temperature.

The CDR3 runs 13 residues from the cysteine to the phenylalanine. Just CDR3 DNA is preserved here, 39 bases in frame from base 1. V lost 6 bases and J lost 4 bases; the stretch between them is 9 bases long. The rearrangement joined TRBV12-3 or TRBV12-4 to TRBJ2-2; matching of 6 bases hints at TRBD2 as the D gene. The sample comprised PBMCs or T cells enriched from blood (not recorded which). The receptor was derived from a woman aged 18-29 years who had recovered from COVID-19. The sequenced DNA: TGTGCCAGCAGGGGGGGAAGCACCGGGGAGCTGTTTTTT. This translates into CASRGGSTGELFF.